This TCR beta chain comes out of a study of control samples from healthy donors and cancer patients. The table came from immunoSEQ multiplex PCR; TCRdb's copy has only in-frame clones and leaves some out. The sample carries 55,000 to 85,000 clones, 80% to 90% recorded once. V shed 4 bases and J shed 6 bases, with 6 bases lying between them. Germline CDR1 reads LNHDA; CDR2 reads SQIVND (reference sequence). This CDR3 is built from 11 residues. The receptor's source is a woman aged 50 to 65 with head and neck cancer. What was sequenced was PBMCs. J is TRBJ1-1 and V is TRBV19, with unresolved D. This CDR3 is CASSRQAEAFF. CDR3 DNA: TGTGCCAGTAGTAGGCAGGCTGAAGCTTTCTTT.